The sequence of this TCR beta chain was determined in a study of T cells in women clearing cervical HPV infection. Turning to the study itself: Case blood drawn at lesion detection; control blood after infection cleared. Study observations and caveats: CIN3+ cases had significantly higher TCR repertoire richness than controls, but evenness did not differ. Timing of associations relative to infection is unclear; T-cell subsets were not isolated.

The repertoire was sequenced with immunoSEQ multiplex PCR; TCRdb's copy has only in-frame clones and lacks some. The repertoire table contains 30,000 to 45,000 clones. Details on this clone: As yet, its antigen is unknown.

The receptor comes from a woman aged 18-70 years with a cervical HPV16 infection that either progressed to CIN3+ or cleared (not recorded which). Material: blood buffy coat.

The part of the CDR3 DNA that was read is TGTGCCAGCAGCGCGGGTGGGACAGGGTTTCAGCCG. This encodes CASSAGGTGFQP. The whole CDR3 is CASSAGGTGFQPQYF. The chain links TRBV7-9 to TRBJ2-3; 9 positions match TRBD1. The read terminates 3 residues ahead of where the CDR3 ends, so the germline J gene completes it. The CDR3 is made up of 15 amino acids. From germline, CDR1 is SEHNR and CDR2 FQNEAQ (reference sequence).